The subject of this entry is one T cell receptor (beta chain). This sample was taken from a study of technical replicates of blood from several donors. There are 15 residues in the CDR3. J lost 4 bases, V lost 2 bases, and 4 bases had no gene match. CDR1 is SNHLY and CDR2 is FYNNEI in the germline V gene. Assay: immunoSEQ multiplex PCR; the TCRdb copy retains only in-frame clones and omits some. The top ten clones hold approximately 5% of a sample with around 74,000 clones, 80% to 90% of them seen once. V and J are TRBV2 and TRBJ2-7; 11 nucleotides agree with TRBD2. The clonotype comes from a human donor in good health. Some clones in this sample may be carry-over from other donors' samples. The specimen sequenced was PBMCs. The CDR3 bases are TGTGCCAGCAGTGAAATTGGGACTAGCGGTTACGAGCAGTACTTC. Protein product: CASSEIGTSGYEQYF.